These 13 T cell receptor beta chains share one sample of origin, sequenced in a study of beta chain features in type 1 diabetes. As every portion of the isolated RNA was reverse transcribed, the sequencing read expressed TCRB transcripts. Sequenced by immunoSEQ multiplex PCR; TCRdb stores in-frame clones only, minus some. Of 550,000 to 850,000 clones in the sample, around 15% are singletons; the top ten hold less than 0.025%. These TCRs are of unknown antigen specificity. Study outcomes and limitations: Shorter TCRB CDR3s, moderately but significantly so, marked every one of the four CD4+ subsets in Type 1 diabetes patients.

The sequencing input was naive CD4+ T cells from blood. The receptors originated from a man between 18 and 29 years old with type 1 diabetes.

This clone was seen more than once but under ten times. The chain combines TRBV30 with TRBJ2-5; 10 bases are a match to TRBD2. Germline values: CDR1 GTSNPN, CDR2 SVGIG (reference sequence). Losses at the gene ends were 8 bases for V and 4 bases for J; bases not matched to a gene: 10. The CDR3 covers 14 residues. CDR3 sequence (DNA): TGTGCCGAAGGAGCGGGGGGGCCAGGAGAGACCCAGTACTTC. This codes for CAEGAGGPGETQYF.

The chain uses TRBV7-2 and TRBJ1-4; D gene uncertain. The CDR3 runs 15 residues. From germline, CDR1 is SGHTA and CDR2 FQGNSA. The V gene lost 5 bases and the J gene lost 7 bases, with 17 bases spanning the gap. Here the CDR3 reads CASSPANGRGEKLFF. The CDR3 DNA is TGTGCCAGCAGCCCAGCAAATGGACGCGGTGAAAAACTGTTTTTT.

This rearrangement joins TRBV19 to TRBJ2-7, with D tentatively TRBD2 (6 bases). CDR3 length: 14 residues. With 4 bases removed from V and 0 bases from J, the gap between germline ends came to 10 bases. CDR1 and CDR2 from the germline V gene are LNHDA and SQIVND (reference sequence). Here the CDR3 reads CASSTRTNSYEQYF. In DNA, the CDR3 is TGTGCCAGTAGTACCCGGACTAACTCCTACGAGCAGTACTTC. Drawing the rest from reference TRBV19 and TRBJ2-7, the complete variable domain is DGGITQSPKYLFRKEGQNVTLSCEQNLNHDAMYWYRQDPGQGLRLIYYSQIVNDFQKGDIAEGYSVSREKKESFPLTVTSAQKNPTAFYLCASSTRTNSYEQYFGPGTRLTVT.

This clone was seen only a few times. The rearrangement uses TRBV21-1 and TRBJ1-6; TRBD1 was called by the table and not checked on the DNA. TRBV21-1 is reported as a pseudogene. This CDR3 region has 15 residues. CDR3 DNA: TGTGCCAGCAGCAAAGCGGCCTCCTATAATTCACCCCTCCACTTT. Translation gives CASSKAASYNSPLHF.

The chain recombines TRBV5-1 with TRBJ2-2; D unresolved. CDR1 and CDR2 from the germline V gene are SGHRS and YFSETQ. This CDR3 spans 16 amino acids. The germline V and J ends were trimmed by 0 bases and 4 bases, with 13 bases remaining between them. The CDR3 sequence is CASSLVAGVGTGELFF. The CDR3 nucleotides read TGCGCCAGCAGCTTGGTCGCCGGAGTGGGCACCGGGGAGCTGTTTTTT.

The chain employs TRBV7-9 and TRBJ2-7; D gene unclear. Between the trimmed V and J ends, which lost 2 bases and 5 bases, there was a span of 10 bases. Germline values: CDR1 SEHNR, CDR2 FQNEAQ (reference sequence). This CDR3 has 13 residues. This CDR3 is CASSLRARNEQYF. The CDR3 region has the DNA TGTGCCAGCAGCTTAAGGGCTAGGAACGAGCAGTACTTC.

V usage is TRBV9 and J usage is TRBJ1-2, with 8 nucleotides matching TRBD1. The J segment lost 8 bases and the V segment lost 2 bases, leaving 17 bases of the junction unmatched. This CDR3 comprises 17 residues. The germline V gene encodes CDR1 SGDLS and CDR2 YYNGEE. CDR3 sequence reads: CASSVGTGTGPAWGYTF. The CDR3, as DNA: TGTGCCAGCAGCGTTGGGACAGGCACGGGGCCGGCGTGGGGCTACACCTTC.

The genes are TRBV5-1 and TRBJ2-2, with D maybe TRBD1 (6 bases). The length of the CDR3 is 16 residues. Germline V gene sequence: CDR1 SGHRS, CDR2 YFSETQ. V lost 1 base to trimming and J lost 2 bases, with 12 bases between them. The CDR3 protein is CASSLRTAFNTGELFF. The CDR3 bases are TGCGCCAGCAGCTTGAGGACAGCTTTTAACACCGGGGAGCTGTTTTTT.

The chain combines TRBV29-1 with TRBJ2-2; the D gene is possibly TRBD1 (6 bases). Trimming shortened V by 0 bases and J by 5 bases, and 16 bases separated the two germline ends. CDR1 SQVTM and CDR2 ANQGSEA come from the germline V gene. The CDR3 runs 16 residues. CDR3 nucleotide sequence: TGCAGCGTTGAAGATAGGTTCGGGACACCGACCGGGGAGCTGTTTTTT. Protein sequence: CSVEDRFGTPTGELFF.

The sample holds a few counts of this clone. The chain joins TRBV14 to TRBJ1-1; D unresolved. Germline CDR1 and CDR2: SGHDN and FVKESK. This CDR3 spans 13 amino acids. V gave up 5 bases and J gave up 1 base, with 8 bases separating them. The CDR3 loop reads CASSGKRNTEAFF. CDR3 nucleotide sequence: TGTGCCAGCAGCGGGAAGCGGAACACTGAAGCTTTCTTT.

The chain employs TRBV6-4 and TRBJ2-1; D is uncertain. The V end lost 2 bases, the J end lost 6 bases, and 11 bases lay between the germline ends. Germline assignment: CDR1 MRHNA and CDR2 SNTAGT. The CDR3 extends over 14 amino acids. CDR3 nucleotides: TGTGCCAGCAGTGACCTTCATGACGCCAATGAGCAGTTCTTC. Amino acid sequence: CASSDLHDANEQFF.

In this sample, this clone turned up a few times. The rearrangement uses TRBV4-1 and TRBJ2-1, with TRBD2 as a possible D gene (7 bases). Trimming removed 3 bases at V and 4 bases at J, with 16 bases between. Germline V lookup: CDR1 MGHRA, CDR2 YSYEKL. The CDR3 is made up of 16 amino acids. The CDR3 protein is CASSHPVGGPYNEQFF. The CDR3 DNA reads TGCGCCAGCAGCCACCCCGTGGGGGGGCCTTACAATGAGCAGTTCTTC.

There are a few counts of this clone. This rearrangement joins TRBV30 to TRBJ1-1, with 7 bases identical to TRBD1. After removal of 3 bases from V and 7 bases from J, the junction contained 8 bases not matched to a gene. The CDR3 is made up of 13 amino acids. Germline assignment: CDR1 GTSNPN and CDR2 SVGIG (reference sequence). In nucleotides, the CDR3 is TGTGCCTGGAGCTTAGGGGGCGCGGGTGAAGCTTTCTTT. It is translated as CAWSLGGAGEAFF.